The 5 T cell receptor beta chains reported below all come from one sample, sequenced in a study of cytomegalovirus exposure and HLA in healthy donors. The study ran its PCR with 60 Vbeta and 13 Jbeta primers. Here immunoSEQ multiplex PCR was the method, and the copy in TCRdb shows in-frame clones only, minus some. The top ten hold 3% to 5% of the sample, which has 100,000 or so clones, around 85% seen once. The sample comprised PBMCs. All receptors derive from a man aged 25 to 40 in good health and CMV-seronegative.

The chain joins TRBV5-1 to TRBJ2-3, with TRBD1 identical over 9 bases. Germline V lookup: CDR1 SGHRS, CDR2 YFSETQ. Trimming cost V 5 bases and J 5 bases; bases outside gene matches: 9. This CDR3 comprises 15 residues. CDR3 amino acids: CASRPHRGQGDTQYF. CDR3 DNA sequence: TGCGCCAGCAGACCCCACAGGGGGCAAGGAGATACGCAGTATTTT. Based on the CDR3 plus reference TRBV5-1 and TRBJ2-3, the full variable domain is KAGVTQTPRYLIKTRGQQVTLSCSPISGHRSVSWYQQTPGQGLQFLFEYFSETQRNKGNFPGRFSGRQFSNSRSEMNVSTLELGDSALYLCASRPHRGQGDTQYFGPGTRLTVL.

This chain uses TRBV7-8 with TRBJ2-3; 13 bases agree with TRBD2. The junction had 3 bases not matched to a gene; V was cut back by 3 bases and J by 0 bases. Looked up from germline, CDR1 is SGHVS and CDR2 is FQNEAQ. The CDR3 is 17 residues long. The CDR3 spells CASSLGTSGISTDTQYF. The CDR3 DNA reads TGTGCCAGCAGCTTGGGGACTAGCGGGATTAGCACAGATACGCAGTATTTT.

The chain has TRBV5-4 and TRBJ2-7; 7 bases align to TRBD1. The CDR3 contains 14 residues. Germline assignment: CDR1 SGHNT and CDR2 YYREEE (reference sequence). Unmatched junction bases numbered 10, after V lost 4 bases and J lost 6 bases. CDR3 region: CASSPYRGSGEQYF. In DNA, the CDR3 is TGTGCCAGCAGCCCCTACAGGGGAAGCGGCGAGCAGTACTTC. Using reference TRBV5-4 and TRBJ2-7 for the parts outside the CDR3, the full variable domain is ETGVTQSPTHLIKTRGQQVTLRCSSQSGHNTVSWYQQALGQGPQFIFQYYREEENGRGNFPPRFSGLQFPNYSSELNVNALELDDSALYLCASSPYRGSGEQYFGPGTRLTVT.

This rearrangement joins TRBV10-3 to TRBJ2-7; 12 bases agree with TRBD1. CDR1 and CDR2 (germline): ENHRY, SYGVKD. The CDR3 runs to 16 residues. The V and J ends lost 6 bases and 4 bases, in that order; junction bases with no gene match: 10. This CDR3 is CAIRGTGGPLDYEQYF. Written as DNA, the CDR3 is TGTGCCATCAGGGGGACAGGGGGCCCCTTAGATTACGAGCAGTACTTC.

The chain is built from TRBV5-1 and TRBJ1-4; TRBD1 matches 7 bases. The V and J ends lost 3 bases and 7 bases, in that order; junction bases with no gene match: 12. The CDR3 runs to 16 residues. The V gene's germline CDR1 is SGHRS and CDR2 YFSETQ. The CDR3 sequence is CASSSGTDNRREKLFF. CDR3 nucleotide sequence: TGCGCCAGCAGCTCCGGGACAGATAACCGTCGTGAAAAACTGTTTTTT.